This T cell receptor beta chain was observed in a study of CD8+CD57+ T cells in acquired aplastic anemia. Study overall: Sorted CD4+ plus CD8+ cells gave DNA averaging approximately 2.9 ug. Healthy donor CD4+ cell samples had a mean of approximately 10 million reads.

Study-wide points: Significance was not reached for CD8+ Simpson's diversity between patients and controls. There were twenty-nine CD8+ CDR3 sequences that occurred in both patients and controls.

The germline V gene encodes CDR1 SGHRS and CDR2 YFSETQ. Unmatched junction bases numbered 7, after V lost 0 bases and J lost 4 bases. The CDR3 is 16 residues long. Notes on this clonotype: The target antigen is unknown.

TCR beta VDJ combinations and CDR3 sequences were profiled from genomic DNA. Each CDR3 protein gets one entry after TCRdb re-called the reads with MiXCR. This sample has about 190,000 distinct CDR3 sequences; about 53% occur once, and the top ten carry approximately 15%. This chain uses TRBV5-1 with TRBJ2-3; 8 nucleotides match TRBD2. Sequenced input: sorted CD4+, CD8+, or CD8+CD57+ T cells (not recorded which) from PBMCs. This receptor was taken from a human donor in good health, serving as a control. CDR3 DNA: TGCGCCAGCAGCTTGGACGGGAGGGGGGGTTCAGATACGCAGTATTTT. Its translation is CASSLDGRGGSDTQYF.